The T cell receptor (beta chain) under discussion was sequenced for a study of blood T cell repertoires in COVID-19. Study-level background: COVID-19 samples from acute and convalescent phases originated in the United States, Italy and Spain. From T cells, B-cell-depleted T cells, or PBMCs came the material, which was cDNA or gDNA.

V was pared by 4 bases and J by 2 bases, with 8 bases of the junction left unmatched. The CDR3 is 16 amino acids. The V gene's germline CDR1 is MNHEY and CDR2 SVGAGI. Per the original methods: Amplification of reference gene primers was used by the study to estimate nucleated cell counts. The protocol was immunoSEQ multiplex PCR, while the TCRdb copy is restricted to in-frame clones and leaves out a portion. That table gives V, J and clone size, and the DNA gave D and trimming. The sample shows about 45,000 clones, roughly 84% of them seen only once. Input material: peripheral blood. The sequence was collected from a woman older than 75 with acute or convalescent COVID-19. V usage is TRBV6-5 and J usage is TRBJ2-1; TRBD1 agrees at 7 bases. CDR3 loop: CASSFDREGAYNEQFF. The CDR3 coding sequence is TGTGCCAGCAGTTTCGACAGGGAAGGGGCCTACAATGAGCAGTTCTTC.